This T cell receptor (beta chain) is drawn from a study of shared clonotypes between healthy human individuals. Genomic DNA from unsorted samples was obtained from around 99 million PBMCs (per sample). The authors sequenced unsorted PBMC DNA on ten immunoSEQ deep assay plates. Assay used: immunoSEQ multiplex PCR; TCRdb lists only in-frame clones, some missing. The table has a few hundred thousand clones, 79% seen once. This clone was seen a handful of times. CDR3 length: 14 residues. V was shortened by 3 bases and J by 1 base, with 9 bases between the two germline ends. Germline lookup yields CDR1 ENHRY and CDR2 SYGVKD.

This rearrangement joins TRBV10-3 to TRBJ1-1; no clear D. Sequences were obtained from PBMCs. The receptor's source is a woman aged 40 to 50 in good health. Some clones in this sample may be carry-over from other donors' samples. Here the CDR3 reads CAISDPSTNTEAFF. The CDR3 DNA sequence: TGTGCCATCAGTGACCCTTCTACGAACACTGAAGCTTTCTTT.